This T cell receptor beta chain emerged from a study of shared clonotypes between healthy human individuals. Study as a whole: A couple of women and a few men aged 18 to 49 made up the donors.

Here immunoSEQ multiplex PCR was the method, and the copy in TCRdb shows in-frame clones only, minus some. Seen here are roughly 2,500,000 clones, approximately 93% observed once, and the top ten hold around 0.4%. CDR3 length: 18 amino acids. J gave up 3 bases and V 3 bases, and 5 bases lay outside the gene matches. Germline values: CDR1 PRHDT, CDR2 FYEKMQ (reference sequence). Material: naive CD4+ T cells from PBMCs. Subset denoted: CD45RA+ positively selected. J is TRBJ2-2 and V is TRBV13, with 15 nucleotides matching TRBD2. This TCR derives from a man younger than 30 in good health. Some clones in this sample may be carry-over from other donors' samples. The CDR3 region is CASSFGLAGGPYTGELFF. The CDR3 nucleotides read TGTGCCAGCAGCTTTGGACTAGCGGGAGGGCCGTACACCGGGGAGCTGTTTTTT.